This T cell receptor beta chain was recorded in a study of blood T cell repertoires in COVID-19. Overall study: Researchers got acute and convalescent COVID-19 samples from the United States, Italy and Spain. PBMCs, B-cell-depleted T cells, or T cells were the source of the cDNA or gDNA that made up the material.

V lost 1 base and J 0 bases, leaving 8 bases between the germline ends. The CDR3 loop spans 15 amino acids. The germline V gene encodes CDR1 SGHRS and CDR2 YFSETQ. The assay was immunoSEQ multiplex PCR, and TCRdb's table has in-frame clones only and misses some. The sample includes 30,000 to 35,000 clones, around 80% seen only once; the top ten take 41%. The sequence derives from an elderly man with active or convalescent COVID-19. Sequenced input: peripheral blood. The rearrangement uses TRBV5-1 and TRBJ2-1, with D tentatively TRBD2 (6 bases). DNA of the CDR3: TGCGCCAGCAGCTTGATCGGGAGCTCCTACAATGAGCAGTTCTTC. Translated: CASSLIGSSYNEQFF. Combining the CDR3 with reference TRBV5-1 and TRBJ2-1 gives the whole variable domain KAGVTQTPRYLIKTRGQQVTLSCSPISGHRSVSWYQQTPGQGLQFLFEYFSETQRNKGNFPGRFSGRQFSNSRSEMNVSTLELGDSALYLCASSLIGSSYNEQFFGPGTRLTVL.